Below, one T cell receptor beta chain is given with its context. This CDR3 comprises 15 residues. CDR1 is KGHSH and CDR2 is LQKENI in the germline V gene. Between the trimmed V and J ends, which lost 6 bases and 0 bases, there was a span of 11 bases. Time point specified: new active TB diagnosis, blood taken before or within 7 days of starting treatment. On average about 100,000 T cells per donor were immunosequenced. The repertoire was sequenced with immunoSEQ multiplex PCR; TCRdb's copy has only in-frame clones and lacks some. The table includes roughly 35,000 clones, 92% detected once. These data are taken from a study of T cells in tuberculosis.

This rearrangement joins TRBV18 to TRBJ1-4; D may be TRBD1 (6 bases). The sequence came from an adult with tuberculosis. Some clones in this sample may be carry-over from other donors' samples. The specimen comprised PBMCs, sampled at tuberculosis diagnosis. DNA of the CDR3: TGTGCCAGCTCCGGGACACCGGCAACTAATGAAAAACTGTTTTTT. It translates to CASSGTPATNEKLFF.